These 6 T cell receptor beta chains were sequenced from one sample in a study of beta chain features in type 1 diabetes. Sequencing targeted expressed TCRB transcripts, as all isolated RNA had been reverse transcribed. Libraries were prepared by immunoSEQ multiplex PCR; TCRdb keeps only in-frame clonotypes and omits some of them. The repertoire holds roughly 400,000 clones, with 11% to 15% as singletons. Input material: naive CD4+ T cells from blood. The receptors come from a man aged 30 to 39 in good health.

This clone has a handful of counts. V is TRBV4-1 and J is TRBJ2-5, with a weak D call TRBD1 (6 bases). CDR1 and CDR2 (germline): MGHRA, YSYEKL. This CDR3 spans 15 amino acids. V was clipped by 4 bases and J by 5 bases, with 17 bases between them. The CDR3 loop is CASSRDPQGVETQYF. The CDR3 nucleotides read TGCGCCAGCAGCCGGGACCCACAGGGTGTCGAGACCCAGTACTTC.

This chain joins TRBV7-2 and TRBJ2-3, with 7 bases that match TRBD2. Germline values: CDR1 SGHTA, CDR2 FQGNSA. Germline trimming cut 5 bases from V and 2 bases from J; bases unmatched to any gene: 4. There are 14 residues in the CDR3. The DNA for the CDR3 is TGTGCCAGCAGCCCCGGGGGGATCACAGATACGCAGTATTTT. Protein product: CASSPGGITDTQYF.

This clone was observed a handful of times. The chain employs TRBV7-9 and TRBJ2-2; no clear D gene. The CDR3 totals 14 residues. Looked up from germline, CDR1 is SEHNR and CDR2 is FQNEAQ (reference sequence). Trimming stripped 2 bases from V and 4 bases from J, with 8 bases between. The CDR3 bases are TGTGCCAGCAGCTTATTAGGAGCCACCGGGGAGCTGTTTTTT. This sequence encodes CASSLLGATGELFF. Drawing the rest from reference TRBV7-9 and TRBJ2-2, the complete variable domain is DTGVSQNPRHKITKRGQNVTFRCDPISEHNRLYWYRQTLGQGPEFLTYFQNEAQLEKSRLLSDRFSAERPKGSFSTLEIQRTEQGDSAMYLCASSLLGATGELFFGEGSRLTVL.

The J gene is TRBJ1-1, the V gene TRBV30; D not certain. Germline CDR1 reads GTSNPN; CDR2 reads SVGIG (reference sequence). The CDR3 is made up of 13 amino acids. V lost 1 base and J lost 4, with 10 bases in between. CDR3 nucleotide sequence: TGTGCCTGGAGTGACCTCTGGGGCACTGAAGCTTTCTTT. The encoded protein is CAWSDLWGTEAFF.

This clone was seen a handful of times. The gene calls are TRBV14 and TRBJ2-7, with TRBD2 matching over 14 bases. The trim removed 4 bases at V and 5 bases at J, leaving 10 bases unmatched. This CDR3 has 17 residues. The germline V gene encodes CDR1 SGHDN and CDR2 FVKESK. CDR3 in DNA: TGTGCCAGCAGCCCAGGAGGGGGACTAGCGGGAGTAGACGAGCAGTACGTC. Protein sequence: CASSPGGGLAGVDEQYV.

This clone was seen only a few times. V usage is TRBV7-6 and J usage is TRBJ1-2, with D possibly being TRBD1 (5 bases). The length of the CDR3 is 13 residues. Trimming left V 1 base short and J 6 bases short, with 9 bases between. The V gene's germline CDR1 is SGHVS and CDR2 FNYEAQ. This chain's CDR3 is CASSLGGRDGYTF. DNA of the CDR3: TGTGCCAGCAGCTTAGGCGGCAGGGATGGCTACACCTTC. The whole variable domain, filled in from reference TRBV7-6 and TRBJ1-2, reads GAGVSQSPRYKVTKRGQDVALRCDPISGHVSLYWYRQALGQGPEFLTYFNYEAQQDKSGLPNDRFSAERPEGSISTLTIQRTEQRDSAMYRCASSLGGRDGYTFGSGTRLTVV.